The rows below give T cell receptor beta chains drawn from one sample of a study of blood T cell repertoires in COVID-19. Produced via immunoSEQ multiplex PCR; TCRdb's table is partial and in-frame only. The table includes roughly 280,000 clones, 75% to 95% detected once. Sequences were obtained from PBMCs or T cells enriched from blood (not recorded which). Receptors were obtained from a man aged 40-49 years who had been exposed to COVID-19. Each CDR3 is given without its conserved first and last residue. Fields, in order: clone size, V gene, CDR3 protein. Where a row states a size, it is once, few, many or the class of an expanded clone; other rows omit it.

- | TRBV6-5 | ASRQGLTSYEQY
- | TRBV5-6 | ASRATGERWTF
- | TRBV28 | ASSIRGYSNQPQH
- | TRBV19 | ASSGLSGTGRVNEQF
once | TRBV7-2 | ASSWSGNLFVDEQY
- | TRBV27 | ASSFQFGTGGHQPQH
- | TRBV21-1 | ASSDLPDSGETQY
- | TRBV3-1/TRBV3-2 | ASSQDPRGGEQY
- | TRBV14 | ASSPSGRAGNEQF
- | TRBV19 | ASTPGTDLNTEAF
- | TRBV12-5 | ASGPGRGRAIEQF
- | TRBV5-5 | ASSAPGQENTEAF
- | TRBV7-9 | ASSFWAGTDHQPQH
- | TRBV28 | ASSPQGPSNQPQH
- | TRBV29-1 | SVEEAGLPYEQY
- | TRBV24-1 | ATSDFVRPYEQY
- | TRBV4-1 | ASSSQGYNEQF
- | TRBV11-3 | ASSLGGTAGPNEQF
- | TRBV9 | ASSVASGGIYNEQF
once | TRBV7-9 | ASSLAVGRGETQY
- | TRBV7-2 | ASSFAGQDYGYT
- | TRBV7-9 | ASSLGRLAGGPLDEQF
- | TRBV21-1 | ASSKSPTFTGVSYNEQF
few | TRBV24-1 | ATSDPGTGDGYT
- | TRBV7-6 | ASSPTSGSINEQF
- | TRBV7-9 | ASSRVRVPYEQY
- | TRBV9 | ASSGPLAGGAGELF
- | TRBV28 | ASSLGGQGNGYT
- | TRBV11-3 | ASSSRDTGSYNEQF
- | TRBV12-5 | ASGSTGGTGTTGNTIY
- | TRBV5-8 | ASSLGLRGRKNTEAF
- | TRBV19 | ASSIVFGTGAYEQY
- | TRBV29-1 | SARTISEQY
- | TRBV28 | ASSFSISAGRSTQPQH